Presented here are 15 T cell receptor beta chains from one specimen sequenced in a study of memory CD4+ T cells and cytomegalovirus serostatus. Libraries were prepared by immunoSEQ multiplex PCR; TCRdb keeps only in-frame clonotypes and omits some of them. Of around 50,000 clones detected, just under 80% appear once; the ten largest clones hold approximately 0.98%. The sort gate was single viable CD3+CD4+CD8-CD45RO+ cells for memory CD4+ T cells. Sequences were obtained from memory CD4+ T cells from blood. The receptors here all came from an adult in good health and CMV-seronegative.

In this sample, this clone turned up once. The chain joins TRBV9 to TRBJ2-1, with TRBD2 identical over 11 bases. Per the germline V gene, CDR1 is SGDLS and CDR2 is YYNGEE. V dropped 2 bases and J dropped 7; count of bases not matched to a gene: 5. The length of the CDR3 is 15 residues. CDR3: CASSVSLAGANEQFF. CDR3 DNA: TGTGCCAGCAGCGTCTCACTAGCGGGGGCGAATGAGCAGTTCTTC.

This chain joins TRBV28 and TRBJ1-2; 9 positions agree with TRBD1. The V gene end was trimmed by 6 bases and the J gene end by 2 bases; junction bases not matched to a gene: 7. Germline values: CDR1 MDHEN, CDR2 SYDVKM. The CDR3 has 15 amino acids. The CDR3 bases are TGTGCCAGCAGGTTCGAGGGACAGGGCAACTATGGCTACACCTTC. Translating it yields CASRFEGQGNYGYTF.

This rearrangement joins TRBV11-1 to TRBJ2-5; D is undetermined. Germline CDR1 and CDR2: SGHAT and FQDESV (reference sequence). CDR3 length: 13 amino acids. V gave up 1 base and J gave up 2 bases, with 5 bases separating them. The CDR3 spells CASSLGMQETQYF. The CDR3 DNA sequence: TGTGCCAGCAGCTTAGGGATGCAAGAGACCCAGTACTTC. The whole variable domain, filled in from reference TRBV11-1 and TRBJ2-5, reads EAEVAQSPRYKITEKSQAVAFWCDPISGHATLYWYRQILGQGPELLVQFQDESVVDDSQLPKDRFSAERLKGVDSTLKIQPAELGDSAMYLCASSLGMQETQYFGPGTRLLVL.

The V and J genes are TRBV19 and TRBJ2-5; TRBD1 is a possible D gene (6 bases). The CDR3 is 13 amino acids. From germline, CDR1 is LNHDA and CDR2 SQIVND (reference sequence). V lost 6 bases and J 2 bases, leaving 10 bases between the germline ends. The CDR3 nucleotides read TGTGCCAGTAGCCAACAGGGTCAAGAGACCCAGTACTTC. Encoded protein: CASSQQGQETQYF.

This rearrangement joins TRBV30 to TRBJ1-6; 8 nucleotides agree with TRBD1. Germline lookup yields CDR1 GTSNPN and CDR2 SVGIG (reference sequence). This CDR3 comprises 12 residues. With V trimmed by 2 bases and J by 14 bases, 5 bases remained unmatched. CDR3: CAWSPGGTALHF. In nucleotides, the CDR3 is TGTGCCTGGAGTCCAGGGGGCACAGCCCTCCACTTT.

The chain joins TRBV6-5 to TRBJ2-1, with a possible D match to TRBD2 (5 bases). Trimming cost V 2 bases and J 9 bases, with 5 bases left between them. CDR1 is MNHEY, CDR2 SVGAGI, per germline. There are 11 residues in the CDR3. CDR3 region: CASSYGGEQFF. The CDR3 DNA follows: TGTGCCAGCAGTTACGGAGGTGAGCAGTTCTTC.

The CDR3 reads CASSTRTGSNSPLHF. CDR3 bases: TGCGCCAGCAGTACCCGGACAGGGTCTAATTCACCCCTCCACTTT. V usage is TRBV5-1 and J usage is TRBJ1-6; 8 bases align to TRBD1. From germline, CDR1 is SGHRS and CDR2 YFSETQ. There are 15 residues in the CDR3. The J segment lost 6 bases and the V segment lost 5 bases, leaving 7 bases of the junction unmatched.

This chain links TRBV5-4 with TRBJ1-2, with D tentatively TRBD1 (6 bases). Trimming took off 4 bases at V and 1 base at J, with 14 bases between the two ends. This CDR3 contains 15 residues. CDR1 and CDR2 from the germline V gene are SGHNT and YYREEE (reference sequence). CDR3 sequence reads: CASSLGPDSNYGYTF. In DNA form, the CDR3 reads TGTGCCAGCAGCCTCGGACCGGACAGTAACTATGGCTACACCTTC.

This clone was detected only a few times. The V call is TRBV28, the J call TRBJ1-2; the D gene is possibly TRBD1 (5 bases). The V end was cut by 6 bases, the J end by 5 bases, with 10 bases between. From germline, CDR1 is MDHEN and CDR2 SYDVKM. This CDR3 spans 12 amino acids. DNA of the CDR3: TGTGCCAGCAGCTCCCCAGGGTATGGCTACACCTTC. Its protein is CASSSPGYGYTF.

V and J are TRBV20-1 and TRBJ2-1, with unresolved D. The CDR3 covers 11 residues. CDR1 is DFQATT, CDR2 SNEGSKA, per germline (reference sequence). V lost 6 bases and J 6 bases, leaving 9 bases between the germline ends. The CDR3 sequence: CSATSPNEQFF. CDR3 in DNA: TGCAGTGCCACTTCCCCCAATGAGCAGTTCTTC.

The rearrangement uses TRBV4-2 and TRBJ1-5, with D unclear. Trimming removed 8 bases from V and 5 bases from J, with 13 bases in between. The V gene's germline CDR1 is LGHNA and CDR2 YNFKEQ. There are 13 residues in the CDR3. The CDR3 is CASALVGDQPQHF. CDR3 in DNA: TGTGCCAGCGCCCTCGTGGGTGATCAGCCCCAGCATTTT.

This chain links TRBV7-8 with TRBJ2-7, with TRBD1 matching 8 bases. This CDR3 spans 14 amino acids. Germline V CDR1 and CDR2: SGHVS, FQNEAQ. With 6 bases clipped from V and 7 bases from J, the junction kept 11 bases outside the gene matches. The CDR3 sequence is CASRTGTGLGEQYF. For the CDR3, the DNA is TGTGCCAGCAGGACTGGGACAGGCTTAGGGGAGCAGTACTTC.

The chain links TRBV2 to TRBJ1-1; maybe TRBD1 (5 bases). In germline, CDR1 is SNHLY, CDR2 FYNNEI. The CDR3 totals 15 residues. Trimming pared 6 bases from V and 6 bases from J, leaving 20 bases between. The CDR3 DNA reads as TGTGCCAGCAGGCGCCCCCAGGGCACAAAACCTGAAGCTTTCTTT. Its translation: CASRRPQGTKPEAFF.

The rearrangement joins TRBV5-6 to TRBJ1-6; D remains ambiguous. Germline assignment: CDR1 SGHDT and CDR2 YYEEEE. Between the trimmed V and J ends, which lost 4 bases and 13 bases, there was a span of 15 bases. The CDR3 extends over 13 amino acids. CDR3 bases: TGTGCCAGCAGCCGGGCGGAGGGTTGGCCCCTCCACTTT. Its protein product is CASSRAEGWPLHF.

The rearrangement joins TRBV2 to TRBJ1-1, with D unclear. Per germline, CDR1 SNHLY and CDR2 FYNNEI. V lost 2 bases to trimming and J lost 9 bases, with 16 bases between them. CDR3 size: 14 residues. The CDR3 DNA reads TGTGCCAGCAGTGAAAAGGGTAGTATTCCGAAAGCTTTCTTT. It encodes CASSEKGSIPKAFF. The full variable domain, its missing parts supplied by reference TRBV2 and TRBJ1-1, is EPEVTQTPSHQVTQMGQEVILRCVPISNHLYFYWYRQILGQKVEFLVSFYNNEISEKSEIFDDQFSVERPDGSNFTLKIRSTKLEDSAMYFCASSEKGSIPKAFFGQGTRLTVV.